Here is one TCR beta chain with its context. Its antigen specificity is not known. No quality values exist for individual bases; no much larger clone is one base distant. The data derive from a study of human T cells and chemical hapten exposure (dated by TCRdb to the early 2020s). Looking at the study overall: For sensitization, 2% DPC in acetone was applied to an approximately 2 cm by approximately 2 cm area of upper inner arm skin. Blood was sampled from patients pre-sensitization (week 0) and at 2, 6 and about 24 weeks after DPC sensitization. Weekly therapeutic DPC doses were additionally applied to the scalp of patients throughout the roughly 24-week study period. This study followed changes in the peripheral blood TCR repertoire in vivo during primary and secondary sensitization of alopecia patients to the hapten diphenylcyclopropenone (DPC). Libraries were combined into a pool for sequencing, and differences in TCR yield between samples came mainly from small differences in library volumes within the pool. Patch testing was done on the upper back using Finn chambers containing 0.01% DPC, and results were scored after 6 days according to International Contact Dermatitis Research Group standards. Alopecia areata with under or over 50% scalp involvement, alopecia totalis and alopecia universalis were represented in the patient cohort, which was mostly female. Twenty-nine alopecia patients gave blood for TCR sequencing at one to four time points (pre-sensitization, 2, 6 and 24 weeks).

The time point label, read with the paper, signifies: pre-sensitization, week 0. The treatment or condition label for this specimen denotes: therapeutic diphenylcyclopropenone sensitization with weekly scalp DPC. At each patch-test visit, blood was drawn before the patch test was applied. Patients were eligible if aged 18 to 70, diagnosed with alopecia and judged suitable for DPC therapy, and pregnant patients were excluded. Total RNA was extracted from unfractionated whole blood collected in Tempus Blood RNA tubes. Libraries were constructed by RACE. Sequenced on a NextSeq 500. During library preparation, unique molecular identifiers were attached to individual cDNA molecules so that TCRs could be counted quantitatively and reproducibly. From each blood RNA sample, both TCR alpha and TCR beta chains were sequenced. The original pipeline was this. The median number of TCRs per sample was approximately 96,000, ranging from roughly 20,000 to 700,000. V, J and CDR3 annotation of the TCR reads was performed with the Decombinator software suite. Every sample was subsampled to the same number of TCRs (28,000) for the PS versus PT1 abundance plots. TCRs were defined as expanded if absent before sensitization and observed at least eight times at the 2-week time point. Using fastp trimming at Q25 and MiXCR clonotype assembly, TCRdb reanalyzed the public sequencing data and kept in-frame beta chains. Rows matching on CDR3 protein sequence are summarized as one entry with the most common DNA and genes. For this entry, the V and J calls and clone size follow TCRdb and not the study's own pipeline. The sample data list roughly 110,000 distinct CDR3 sequences, and roughly 12% of these were observed just once. In total, the top ten clones hold 1.6% of the sample.

V sheds 0 bases and J sheds 0 bases, leaving 8 bases between their ends. CDR1 and CDR2 (MNHEY, SVGAGI) derive from the germline V gene. The CDR3 measures 15 amino acids from cysteine to phenylalanine. Just CDR3 DNA is preserved here, 45 bases in frame from base 1. Results the study describes overall, beyond this receptor: Compared with pre-sensitization or healthy control sets, expanded TCRs formed significantly more large CDR3 similarity clusters, which is consistent with antigen-driven responses. All patients had alopecia, a presumed autoimmune disease, so their immune response might differ from that of healthy individuals. DPC sensitization did not change the number of TCRs with a frequency above 1 in 1000, and there was no evidence of changes in global repertoire structure. After repeated subsampling, changes were observed in the strength of the expansion versus patch-test correlation and in the threshold at which the correlation became significant. Patch test score correlated positively with the number of PT1 expanded TCRs, reaching significance at thresholds 8, 16 and 32 but not at 4.

This receptor chain uses TRBV6-5 and TRBJ2-5, with a tentative D gene TRBD2 over 6 matching bases. The clonotype was recovered from a woman aged 45-59 years with alopecia areata. Some clones in this sample may be carry-over from other donors' samples. Sequencing was performed on whole blood, taken in connection with sensitization to the hapten diphenylcyclopropenone (DPC). The nucleotide sequence is TGTGCCAGCAGTTACTCGGCGGGGTACCAAGAGACCCAGTACTTC. It specifies CASSYSAGYQETQYF.